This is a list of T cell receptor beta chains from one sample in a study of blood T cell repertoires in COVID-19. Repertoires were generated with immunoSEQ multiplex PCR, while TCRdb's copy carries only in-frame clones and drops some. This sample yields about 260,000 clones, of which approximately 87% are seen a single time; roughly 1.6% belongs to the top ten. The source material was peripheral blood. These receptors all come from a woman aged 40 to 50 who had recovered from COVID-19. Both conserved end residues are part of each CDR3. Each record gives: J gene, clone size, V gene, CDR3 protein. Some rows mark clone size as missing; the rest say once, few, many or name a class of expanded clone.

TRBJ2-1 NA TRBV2 CASRLSGGANEQFF
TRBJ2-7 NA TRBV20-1 CSATDRGPWEQYF
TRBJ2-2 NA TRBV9 CASSAQLNTGELFF
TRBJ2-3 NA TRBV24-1 CATSSRVSTDTQYF
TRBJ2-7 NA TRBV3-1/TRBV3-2 CASSQPGVTYEQYF
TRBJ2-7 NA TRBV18 CASSPPRAAYEQYF
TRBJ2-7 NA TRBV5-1 CASSPPGARSYEQYF
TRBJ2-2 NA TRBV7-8 CASSLPTGRTKDGELFF
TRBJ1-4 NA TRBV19 CASSIRTATNEKLFF
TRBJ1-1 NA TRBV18 CASSPLAQGARLNTEAFF
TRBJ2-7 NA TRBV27 CASSLSADSQMSSYEQYF
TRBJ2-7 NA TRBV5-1 CASSFSAGTYEQYF
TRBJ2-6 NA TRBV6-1 CASRTGTPTVLTF
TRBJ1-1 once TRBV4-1 CASSQDGEGLVGTEAFF
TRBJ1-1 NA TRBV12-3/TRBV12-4 CASSSGGLTEAFF
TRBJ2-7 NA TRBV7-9 CASSPPAPRREQYF
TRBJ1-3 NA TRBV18 CASSPDRGGNTIYF
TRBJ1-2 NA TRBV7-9 CASSNSAYGYTF
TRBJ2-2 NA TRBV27 CASSFNRDSALKVPAGELFF
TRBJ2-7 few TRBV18 CASSPTPTYEQYF
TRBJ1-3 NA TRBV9 CASSVGPRTGNTIYF
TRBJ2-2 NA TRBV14 CASSRRLLNTGELFF
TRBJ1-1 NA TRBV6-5 CASSYSWQNTEAFF
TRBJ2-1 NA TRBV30 CAWRSPGVNEQFF
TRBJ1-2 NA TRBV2 CASSDSDGYTF
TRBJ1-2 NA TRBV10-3 CAISDPSLGYTF
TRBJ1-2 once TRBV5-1 CASNDRGGSPDTF
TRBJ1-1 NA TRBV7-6 CASSPVVGPEGEAFF
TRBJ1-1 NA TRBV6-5 CASNPRRQGGAFF
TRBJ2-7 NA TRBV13 CASSEQGYEQYF
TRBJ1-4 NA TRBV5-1 CASSSGAGEKLFF
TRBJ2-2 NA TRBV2 CASKWGRGRGGELFF
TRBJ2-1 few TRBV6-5 CASSTGLAFHEQFF
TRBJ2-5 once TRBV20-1 CSASSGGLYQETQYF
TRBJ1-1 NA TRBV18 CASSPRDSGAEAFF
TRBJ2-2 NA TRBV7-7 CASSLSGSANTGELFF
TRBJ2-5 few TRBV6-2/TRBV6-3 CASSYGGGAGETQYF
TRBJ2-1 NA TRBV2 CASREAGSSYNEQFF
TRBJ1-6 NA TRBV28 CASSLFRDSAYNSPLHF
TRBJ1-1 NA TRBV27 CASSPRRGTDTEAFF
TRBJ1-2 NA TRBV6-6 CASSQARREGYTF
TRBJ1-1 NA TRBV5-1 CASSLVREDTEAFF
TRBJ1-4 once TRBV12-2 CASRLDEKTGYREKLFF
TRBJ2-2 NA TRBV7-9 CASSFWTSGGTGELFF
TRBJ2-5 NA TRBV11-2 CASSLAGIGTQYF
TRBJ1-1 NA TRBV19 CASLQTGRTEAFF
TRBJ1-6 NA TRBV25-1 CASSEAGSYNSPLHF
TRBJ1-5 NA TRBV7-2 CASSYDLGLINQPQHF
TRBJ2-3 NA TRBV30 CAWGRVFTDTQYF
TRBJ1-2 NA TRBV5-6 CASSRDGGNYGYTF
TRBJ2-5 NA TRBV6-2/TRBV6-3 CASSVPTSYFVIQETQYF
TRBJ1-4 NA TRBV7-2 CASSLGGWLREKLFF
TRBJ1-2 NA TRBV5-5 CASSGSAGGYGYTF
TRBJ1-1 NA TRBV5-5 CASSRPGTGAPEAFF
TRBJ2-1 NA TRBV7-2 CASSWGSARAYNEQFF
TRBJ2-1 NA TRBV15 CATSRTSHPYNEQFF
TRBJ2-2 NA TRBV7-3 CASSLRSGGPTGELFF